Listed below are T cell receptor beta chains from one sample, sequenced in a study of T-cell reconstitution after alpha-beta-depleted transplantation in children. From the PCR reads, TCRdb called clonotypes with MiXCR, one entry per CDR3 protein. Altogether almost 500,000 distinct CDR3 sequences are present, roughly an eighth being singletons, with the ten largest covering more than 5.5%. Sequences were derived from PBMCs from the stem cell graft donor, sampled from the stem cell graft. All receptors come from a human donor who donated a stem cell graft to a child with combined immunodeficiency. CDR3s include the opening cysteine and the closing phenylalanine or tryptophan. A D gene is named only where the DNA matches it firmly. The size entry is marked missing in some rows and otherwise reads once, few, many or a size class.

TRBV11-2	few	TRBJ2-7	NA	CASSQGSSEPYEQYF	TGTGCCAGCAGCCAGGGGAGCTCCGAGCCCTACGAGCAGTACTTC
TRBV12-3/TRBV12-4	few	TRBJ2-2	TRBD2	CASSSPTSGRGLGTGELFF	TGTGCCAGCAGTTCTCCGACTAGCGGGAGGGGTCTGGGCACCGGGGAGCTGTTTTTT
TRBV2	many	TRBJ1-5	NA	CASSEGGGGNQPQHF	TGTGCCAGCAGTGAAGGGGGAGGCGGCAATCAGCCCCAGCATTTT
TRBV27	NA	TRBJ1-2	NA	CASSFAGGYTF	TGTGCCAGCAGTTTTGCGGGAGGCTACACCTTC
TRBV12-3/TRBV12-4	few	TRBJ2-7	TRBD1	CASRTGQGSSYEQYF	TGTGCCAGCAGGACTGGACAGGGATCCTCCTACGAGCAGTACTTC
TRBV27	NA	TRBJ2-7	NA	CASSPLDRHSYEQYF	TGTGCCAGCAGCCCCCTTGACAGACACTCCTACGAGCAGTACTTC
TRBV9	few	TRBJ2-1	NA	CASRGSSYNEQFF	TGTGCCAGCAGGGGGTCCTCCTACAATGAGCAGTTCTTC
TRBV3-1	few	TRBJ2-7	NA	CASSMAGSSYEQYF	TGTGCCAGCAGTATGGCGGGAAGCTCCTACGAGCAGTACTTC
TRBV29-1	many	TRBJ1-5	NA	CSVEESSNQPQHF	TGCAGCGTTGAGGAATCAAGCAATCAGCCCCAGCATTTT
TRBV19	NA	TRBJ1-3	NA	CASSTGPGNTIYF	TGTGCCAGTTCTACAGGGCCCGGAAACACCATATATTTT
TRBV7-3	NA	TRBJ2-3	NA	CASSLKGTLSWLARGDTQYF	TGTGCCAGCAGCTTAAAGGGGACCCTATCGTGGCTAGCCAGAGGGGATACGCAGTATTTT
TRBV4-3	many	TRBJ2-1	NA	CASSPSLPSYNEQFF	TGCGCCAGCAGCCCGTCGCTACCGTCCTACAATGAGCAGTTCTTC
TRBV29-1	NA	TRBJ2-7	TRBD2	CSVEGRFTGTSGRINEQYF	TGCAGCGTTGAGGGTAGATTCACCGGGACTAGCGGGAGAATCAACGAGCAGTACTTC
TRBV7-6	NA	TRBJ1-1	TRBD1	CASSLAEQGDTEAFF	TGTGCCAGCAGCTTAGCCGAACAGGGGGACACTGAAGCTTTCTTT
TRBV20-1	few	TRBJ2-5	NA	CSARVGGQAQETQYF	TGCAGTGCTAGAGTGGGGGGGCAGGCACAAGAGACCCAGTACTTC
TRBV21-1	few	TRBJ2-7	NA	CASSKGPLRVQYF	TGTGCCAGCAGCAAAGGCCCACTCAGGGTGCAGTACTTC
TRBV28	NA	TRBJ1-5	TRBD1	CASREIDRENQPQHF	TGTGCCAGCAGAGAGATAGACAGGGAAAATCAGCCCCAGCATTTT
TRBV20-1	few	TRBJ2-3	NA	CSATYQGADTQYF	TGCAGTGCTACGTACCAGGGTGCAGATACGCAGTATTTT
TRBV4-2	NA	TRBJ2-5	TRBD2	CASSQPGLAGILGLGETQYF	TGTGCCAGCAGCCAACCAGGACTAGCGGGAATTTTGGGGTTAGGAGAGACCCAGTACTTC
TRBV6-5	NA	TRBJ2-7	NA	CASSYAPVRDEQYF	TGTGCCAGCAGTTACGCCCCGGTTCGTGACGAGCAGTACTTC
TRBV9	many	TRBJ2-1	NA	CASSDLSNEQFF	TGTGCCAGCAGCGACCTAAGCAATGAGCAGTTCTTC
TRBV12-3/TRBV12-4	many	TRBJ2-3	NA	CASSWDQRDFTDTQYF	TGTGCCAGCAGCTGGGACCAGCGCGATTTCACAGATACGCAGTATTTT
TRBV28	few	TRBJ1-1	NA	CASSFPPRNTEAFF	TGTGCCAGCAGTTTCCCTCCTCGGAACACTGAAGCTTTCTTT
TRBV20-1	many	TRBJ2-5	NA	CSATERFRGAETQYF	TGCAGTGCTACCGAGAGGTTCAGGGGAGCGGAGACCCAGTACTTC
TRBV6-2/TRBV6-3	NA	TRBJ2-2	NA	CASTRDRNTGELFF	TGTGCCAGCACGCGGGACAGAAACACCGGGGAGCTGTTTTTT
TRBV29-1	few	TRBJ2-3	NA	CSETAGHTQYF	TGCAGCGAAACCGCGGGGCATACGCAGTATTTT
TRBV24-1	many	TRBJ2-7	NA	CATSDDRSYEQYF	TGTGCCACCAGTGATGATAGGTCCTACGAGCAGTACTTC
TRBV7-6	few	TRBJ1-1	NA	CASSPAGAPANTEAFF	TGTGCCAGCAGCCCGGCGGGGGCCCCGGCGAACACTGAAGCTTTCTTT
TRBV6-2/TRBV6-3	NA	TRBJ2-3	TRBD2	CATLRGSGGPDTQYF	TGTGCCACCCTACGAGGGAGCGGGGGGCCAGATACGCAGTATTTT
TRBV20-1	NA	TRBJ2-1	NA	CSATDSSYNEQFF	TGCAGTGCTACGGACAGCTCCTACAATGAGCAGTTCTTC
TRBV2	few	TRBJ2-5	TRBD2	CASRLTSGRASGMETQYF	TGTGCCAGCAGACTGACTAGCGGGAGGGCCTCGGGGATGGAGACCCAGTACTTC